The next 8 T cell receptor beta chains were all read from a single sample in a study of shared T cell receptors in the human thymus (dated by TCRdb to about 2021). Receptor amplification or capture employed the immunoSEQ multiplex PCR assay. What TCRdb holds here is the immuneACCESS table cut down to in-frame rearrangements. Part of the clones is not present; checked against another copy, under half of the missing clones reflect an unresolved V gene, and the others are unexplained. Recorded for this sample are 630,000 or so clones; approximately 89% of them occurred a single time. In total, the top ten clones hold over 0.008% of the sample. The same data also contributed to another study, on human thymus T cells.

The sample was thymocytes. These TCRs come from a boy in the first two years of life with a congenital heart defect. Donor details come from another sample of the same person, matched by shared clones.

The chain uses TRBV5-3 and TRBJ1-4, with 11 bases identical to TRBD1. TRBV5-3 is recorded as an ORF, its role being uncertain. This CDR3 contains 15 residues. With 6 bases clipped from V and 8 bases from J, the junction kept 9 bases outside the gene matches. DNA for the CDR3: TGTGCCAGAACCCCGGGGGGACAGGGGGGGGAAAAACTGTTTTTT. Translated: CARTPGGQGGEKLFF.

The chain uses TRBV15 and TRBJ2-3; 10 bases map to TRBD2. The V segment lost 1 base and the J segment 0 bases; nucleotides outside the gene matches: 13. Germline-derived CDR1 and CDR2 are LNHNV and YYDKDF (reference sequence). This CDR3 spans 20 amino acids. CDR3 loop: CATSRVNYSGGRSSTDTQYF. The DNA of the CDR3 is TGTGCCACCAGCAGAGTAAACTATAGCGGGGGGCGATCTAGCACAGATACGCAGTATTTT.

J is TRBJ2-7 and V is TRBV28; 7 bases line up with TRBD2. J was trimmed by 6 bases and V by 2 bases; bases with no gene match: 7. In germline, CDR1 is MDHEN, CDR2 SYDVKM. This CDR3 region has 14 residues. For the CDR3, the DNA is TGTGCCAGCAGTTTAACCGGGAGGAAGGGCGAGCAGTACTTC. Its translation: CASSLTGRKGEQYF.

This chain connects TRBV2 to TRBJ2-7, with D tentatively TRBD1 (6 bases). The CDR3 has 13 amino acids. Germline assignment: CDR1 SNHLY and CDR2 FYNNEI. The V and J ends lost 6 bases and 3 bases respectively, with 12 bases between them. The CDR3, as DNA: TGTGCCAGCAGCCAGCGGACAGACTACGAGCAGTACTTC. It specifies CASSQRTDYEQYF.

In this sample, this clone turned up a few times. J is TRBJ1-4 and V is TRBV2; unclear D gene. The CDR3 loop spans 14 amino acids. Germline V gene sequence: CDR1 SNHLY, CDR2 FYNNEI. Trimming removed 2 bases from V and 7 bases from J, with 11 bases in between. CDR3 coding DNA: TGTGCCAGCAGTGAACGAGTGAGGGCTGAAAAACTGTTTTTT. It translates to CASSERVRAEKLFF. Filled out from reference TRBV2 and TRBJ1-4, the complete variable domain reads EPEVTQTPSHQVTQMGQEVILRCVPISNHLYFYWYRQILGQKVEFLVSFYNNEISEKSEIFDDQFSVERPDGSNFTLKIRSTKLEDSAMYFCASSERVRAEKLFFGSGTQLSVL.

This clone is a singleton in its sample. V is TRBV6-1 and J is TRBJ2-3, with TRBD2 matching 10 bases. J lost 1 base, V lost 1 base, and 2 bases had no gene match. The germline V gene has CDR1 MNHNS and CDR2 SASEGT. This CDR3 spans 16 amino acids. Written as DNA, the CDR3 is TGTGCCAGCAGTGAAGGGCTAGCGGGGGGCACAGATACGCAGTATTTT. Its translation: CASSEGLAGGTDTQYF.

The J gene is TRBJ1-2, the V gene TRBV25-1; a weak D match, TRBD1 (5 bases). Germline lookup yields CDR1 MGHDK and CDR2 SYGVNS. Trimming pared 1 base from V and 4 bases from J, leaving 16 bases between. The CDR3 contains 16 residues. The CDR3, as DNA: TGTGCCAGCAGTGAATGTGGAGCCGACAGACCCTATGGCTACACCTTC. It specifies CASSECGADRPYGYTF.

This chain uses TRBV4-3 with TRBJ1-1, with TRBD1 as a possible D gene (5 bases). Germline V gene data show CDR1 as LGHNA and CDR2 as YSLEER. V was pared by 1 base and J by 4 bases, with 10 bases between. The CDR3 loop spans 14 amino acids. CDR3 DNA sequence: TGCGCCAGCAGCCAAGCGGGGGGTTCCACTGAAGCTTTCTTT. Amino acids: CASSQAGGSTEAFF.